This T cell receptor (beta chain) was sequenced during a study of blood T cell repertoires in COVID-19. Overall study: COVID-19 samples, acute and convalescent, were from the United States, Italy and Spain. T cells, B-cell-depleted T cells, or PBMCs supplied cDNA or gDNA.

The CDR3 totals 14 residues. The V and J ends lost 1 base and 3 bases respectively, with 10 bases between them. CDR1 is LGHDT, CDR2 YNNKEL, per germline (reference sequence). Measured with immunoSEQ multiplex PCR; TCRdb has only the in-frame clones, and not every one. The sample has some 300,000 clones; around 92% are singletons. The genes are TRBV3-1 (or the pseudogene TRBV3-2) and TRBJ2-7; D not resolved. Sequencing was carried out using PBMCs or T cells enriched from blood (not recorded which). The sequence derives from a young woman who had recovered from COVID-19. The CDR3 sequence: CASSQVNSYYEQYF. As DNA, the CDR3 is TGTGCCAGCAGCCAAGTAAATAGTTACTACGAGCAGTACTTC.